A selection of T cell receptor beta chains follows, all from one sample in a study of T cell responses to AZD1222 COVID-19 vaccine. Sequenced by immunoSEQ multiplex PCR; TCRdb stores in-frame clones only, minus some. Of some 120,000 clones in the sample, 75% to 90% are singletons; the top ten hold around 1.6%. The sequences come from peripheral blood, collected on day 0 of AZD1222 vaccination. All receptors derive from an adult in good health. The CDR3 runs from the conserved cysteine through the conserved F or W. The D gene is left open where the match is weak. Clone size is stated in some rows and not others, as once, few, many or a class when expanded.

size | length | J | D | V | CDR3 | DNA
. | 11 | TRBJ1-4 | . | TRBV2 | CASGEFEKLFF | TGTGCCAGCGGGGAGTTTGAAAAACTGTTTTTT
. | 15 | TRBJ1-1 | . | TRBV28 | CASMEEAGMNTEAFF | TGTGCCAGCATGGAGGAGGCGGGTATGAACACTGAAGCTTTCTTT
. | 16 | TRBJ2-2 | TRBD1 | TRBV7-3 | CASSRTGTGAPGELFF | TGTGCCAGCAGCCGGACCGGGACAGGGGCGCCCGGGGAGCTGTTTTTT
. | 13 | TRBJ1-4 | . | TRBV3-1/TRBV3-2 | CASSQHPREKLFF | TGTGCCAGCAGCCAACACCCCAGAGAAAAACTGTTTTTT
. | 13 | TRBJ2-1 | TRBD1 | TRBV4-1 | CASSPLQGNEQFF | TGCGCCAGCAGCCCATTACAGGGGAATGAGCAGTTCTTC
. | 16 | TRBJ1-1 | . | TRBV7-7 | CASSSTKTGPNTEAFF | TGTGCCAGCAGCTCAACTAAGACAGGACCGAACACTGAAGCTTTCTTT
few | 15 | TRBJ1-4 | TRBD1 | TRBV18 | CASSPDRATNEKLFF | TGTGCCAGCTCACCCGACAGGGCAACTAATGAAAAACTGTTTTTT
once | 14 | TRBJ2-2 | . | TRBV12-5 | CASGTTGYSGELFF | TGTGCTAGTGGTACTACAGGGTATTCCGGGGAGCTGTTTTTT
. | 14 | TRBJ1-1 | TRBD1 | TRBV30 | CAWSPLGTGLEAFF | TGTGCCTGGAGTCCCTTAGGGACAGGTCTTGAAGCTTTCTTT
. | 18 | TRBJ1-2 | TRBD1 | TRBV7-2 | CASSLVQTGGTWTVGRTF | TGTGCCAGCAGCTTAGTCCAGACAGGGGGTACGTGGACGGTAGGGCGCACCTTC
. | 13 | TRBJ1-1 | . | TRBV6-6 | CASSYGGFGEAFF | TGTGCCAGCAGTTACGGGGGCTTTGGTGAAGCTTTCTTT
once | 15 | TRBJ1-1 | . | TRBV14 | CASSHRDQKGTEAFF | TGTGCCAGCAGCCACCGGGACCAAAAGGGCACTGAAGCTTTCTTT
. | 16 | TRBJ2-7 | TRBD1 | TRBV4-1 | CASSQDWTGPPYEQYF | TGCGCCAGCAGCCAAGATTGGACAGGCCCACCCTACGAGCAGTACTTC
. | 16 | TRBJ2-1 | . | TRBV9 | CASSVAARVTYNEQFF | TGTGCCAGCAGCGTAGCAGCCAGGGTGACCTACAATGAGCAGTTCTTC
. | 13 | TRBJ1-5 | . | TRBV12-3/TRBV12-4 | CASSLRYGQPQHF | TGTGCCAGCAGTTTAAGGTATGGACAGCCCCAGCATTTT
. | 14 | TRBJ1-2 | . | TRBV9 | CASSKATADYGYTF | TGTGCCAGCAGCAAGGCGACAGCTGACTATGGCTACACCTTC
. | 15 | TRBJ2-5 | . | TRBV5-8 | CASSYSAQFQETQYF | TGTGCCAGCAGCTACAGCGCGCAGTTTCAAGAGACCCAGTACTTC
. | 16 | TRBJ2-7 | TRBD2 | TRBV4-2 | CASSQGHPGGSYEQYF | TGTGCCAGCAGCCAAGGCCACCCGGGGGGGTCCTACGAGCAGTACTTC
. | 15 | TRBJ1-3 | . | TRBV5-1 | CASSLVGAAGNTIYF | TGCGCCAGCAGCTTGGTTGGTGCAGCTGGAAACACCATATATTTT
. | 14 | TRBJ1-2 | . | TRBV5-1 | CASREGVTNYGYTF | TGCGCCAGCAGGGAGGGGGTAACTAACTATGGCTACACCTTC
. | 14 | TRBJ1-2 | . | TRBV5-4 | CASSLTGSSYGYTF | TGTGCCAGCAGCTTAACAGGGTCTAGCTATGGCTACACCTTC
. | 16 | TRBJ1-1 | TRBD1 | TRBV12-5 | CASGREQGRFGTEAFF | TGTGCTAGTGGTCGAGAACAGGGGCGATTTGGCACTGAAGCTTTCTTT
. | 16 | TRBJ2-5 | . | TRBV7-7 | CASSVLEGGLGETQYF | TGTGCCAGCAGCGTGCTGGAAGGCGGCTTGGGGGAGACCCAGTACTTC
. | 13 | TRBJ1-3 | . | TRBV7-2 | CASSPRLGNTIYF | TGTGCCAGCAGCCCCCGACTAGGGAACACCATATATTTT
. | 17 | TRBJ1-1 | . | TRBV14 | CASSPQKGVRMNTEAFF | TGTGCCAGCAGCCCCCAGAAGGGGGTTAGAATGAACACTGAAGCTTTCTTT
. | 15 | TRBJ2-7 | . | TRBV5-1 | CASSFQAGTSYEQYF | TGCGCCAGCAGCTTCCAAGCGGGGACATCCTACGAGCAGTACTTC
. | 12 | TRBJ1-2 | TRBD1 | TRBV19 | CASRTGDYGYTF | TGTGCCAGCCGGACAGGGGACTATGGCTACACCTTC
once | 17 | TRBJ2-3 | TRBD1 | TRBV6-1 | CASSDRPDRGSTDTQYF | TGTGCCAGCAGTGACCGCCCTGACAGGGGAAGCACAGATACGCAGTATTTT
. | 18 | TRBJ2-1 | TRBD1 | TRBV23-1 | CASSQFHIGQGADNEQFF | TGCGCCAGCAGTCAATTCCATATTGGACAGGGGGCTGACAATGAGCAGTTCTTC
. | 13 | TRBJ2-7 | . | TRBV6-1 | CASSELTRFEQYF | TGTGCCAGCAGTGAATTAACGCGCTTTGAGCAGTACTTC
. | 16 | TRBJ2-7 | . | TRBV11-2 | CASSRTQAPSSYEQYF | TGTGCCAGCAGCCGAACCCAGGCGCCAAGCTCCTACGAGCAGTACTTC
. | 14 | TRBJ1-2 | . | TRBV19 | CASSGLLPNYGYTF | TGTGCCAGTAGTGGGCTCCTCCCTAACTATGGCTACACCTTC
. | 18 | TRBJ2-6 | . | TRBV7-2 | CASSLVVAAMTGANVLTF | TGTGCCAGCAGCTTAGTAGTGGCAGCCATGACTGGGGCCAACGTCCTGACTTTC
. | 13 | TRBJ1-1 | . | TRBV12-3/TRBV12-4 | CASIGRFDTEAFF | TGTGCCAGCATAGGAAGATTCGACACTGAAGCTTTCTTT
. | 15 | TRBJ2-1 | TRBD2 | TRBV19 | CASSLGLAGGDEQFF | TGTGCCAGTAGTCTCGGACTAGCGGGGGGAGATGAGCAGTTCTTC
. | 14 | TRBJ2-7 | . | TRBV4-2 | CASSQWQGSYEQYF | TGTGCCAGCAGCCAATGGCAGGGAAGCTACGAGCAGTACTTC
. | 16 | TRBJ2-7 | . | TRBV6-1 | CASSERGAGMTYEQYF | TGTGCCAGCAGTGAAAGGGGGGCAGGGATGACCTACGAGCAGTACTTC
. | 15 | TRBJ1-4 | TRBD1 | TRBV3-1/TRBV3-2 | CASSPSTGASEKLFF | TGTGCCAGCAGCCCATCGACAGGGGCTAGCGAAAAACTGTTTTTT
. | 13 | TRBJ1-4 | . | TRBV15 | CATSRAGDEKLFF | TGTGCCACCAGCAGAGCAGGGGATGAAAAACTGTTTTTT
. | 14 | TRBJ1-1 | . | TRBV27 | CASSLSWRGTEAFF | TGTGCCAGCAGTTTATCGTGGCGGGGCACTGAAGCTTTCTTT